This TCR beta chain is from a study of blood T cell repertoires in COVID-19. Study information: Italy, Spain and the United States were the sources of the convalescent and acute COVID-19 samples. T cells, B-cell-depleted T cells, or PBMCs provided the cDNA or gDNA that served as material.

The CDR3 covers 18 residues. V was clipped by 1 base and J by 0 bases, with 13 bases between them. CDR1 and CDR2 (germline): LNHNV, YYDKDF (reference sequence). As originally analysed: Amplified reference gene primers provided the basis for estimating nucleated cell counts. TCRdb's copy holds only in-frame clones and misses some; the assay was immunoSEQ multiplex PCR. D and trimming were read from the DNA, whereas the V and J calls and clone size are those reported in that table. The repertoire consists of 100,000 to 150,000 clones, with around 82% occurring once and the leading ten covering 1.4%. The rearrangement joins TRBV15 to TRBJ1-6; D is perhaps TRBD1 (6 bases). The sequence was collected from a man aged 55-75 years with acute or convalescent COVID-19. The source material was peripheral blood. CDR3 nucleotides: TGTGCCACCAGCAGAGTAGGAACAGGGAGCTCCTATAATTCACCCCTCCACTTT. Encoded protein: CATSRVGTGSSYNSPLHF.